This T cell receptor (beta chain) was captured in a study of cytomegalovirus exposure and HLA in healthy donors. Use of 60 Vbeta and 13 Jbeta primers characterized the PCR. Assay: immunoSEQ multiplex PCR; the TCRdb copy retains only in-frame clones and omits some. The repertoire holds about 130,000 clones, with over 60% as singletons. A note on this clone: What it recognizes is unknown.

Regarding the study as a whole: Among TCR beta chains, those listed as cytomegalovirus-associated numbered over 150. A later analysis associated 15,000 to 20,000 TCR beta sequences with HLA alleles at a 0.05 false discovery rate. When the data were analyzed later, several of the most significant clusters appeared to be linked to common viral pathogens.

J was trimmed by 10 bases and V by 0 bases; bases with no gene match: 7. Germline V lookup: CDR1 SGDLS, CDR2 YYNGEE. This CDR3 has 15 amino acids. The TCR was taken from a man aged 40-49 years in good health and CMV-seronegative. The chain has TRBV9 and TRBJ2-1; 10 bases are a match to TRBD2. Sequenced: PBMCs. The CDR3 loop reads CASSVVAGGGREQFF. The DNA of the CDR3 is TGTGCCAGCAGCGTAGTAGCGGGAGGAGGCCGGGAGCAGTTCTTC.